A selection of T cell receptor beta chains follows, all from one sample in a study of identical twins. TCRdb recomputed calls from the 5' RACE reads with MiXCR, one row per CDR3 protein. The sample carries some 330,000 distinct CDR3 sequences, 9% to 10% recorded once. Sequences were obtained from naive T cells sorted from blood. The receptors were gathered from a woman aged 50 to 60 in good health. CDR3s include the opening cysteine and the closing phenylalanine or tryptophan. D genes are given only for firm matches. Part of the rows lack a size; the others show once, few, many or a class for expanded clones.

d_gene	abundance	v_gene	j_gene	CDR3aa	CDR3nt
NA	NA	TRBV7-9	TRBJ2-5	CASSIPDGTQYF	TGTGCCAGCAGCATCCCTGATGGAACCCAGTACTTC
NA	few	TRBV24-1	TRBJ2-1	CATSDRLAGTRNEQFF	TGTGCCACCAGTGACCGATTGGCCGGGACAAGGAATGAGCAGTTCTTC
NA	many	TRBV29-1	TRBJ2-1	CSAVSNEQFF	TGCAGCGCCGTTTCCAATGAGCAGTTCTTC
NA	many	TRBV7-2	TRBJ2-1	CASSLLATEQFF	TGTGCCAGCAGCTTATTAGCGACTGAGCAGTTCTTC
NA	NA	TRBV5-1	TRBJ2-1	CASSLGSDNEQFF	TGCGCCAGCAGCTTGGGTTCAGACAATGAGCAGTTCTTC
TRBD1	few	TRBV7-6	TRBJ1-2	CASSLEGAHGGYTF	TGTGCCAGCAGCTTAGAGGGGGCGCACGGTGGCTACACCTTC
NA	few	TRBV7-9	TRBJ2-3	CASSLGSASGDTQYF	TGTGCCAGCAGCTTAGGAAGTGCCTCCGGGGATACGCAGTATTTT
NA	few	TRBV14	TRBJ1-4	CASSQSGAIKKLFF	TGTGCCAGCAGCCAGTCGGGGGCTATTAAAAAACTGTTTTTT
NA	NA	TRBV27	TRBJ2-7	CASSFGAGEQYF	TGTGCCAGCAGTTTCGGCGCGGGCGAGCAGTACTTC
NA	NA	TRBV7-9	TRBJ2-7	CASSLWGASKSSYEQYF	TGTGCCAGCAGCTTATGGGGGGCCTCTAAAAGCTCCTACGAGCAGTACTTC
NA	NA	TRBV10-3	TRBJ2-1	CAISRGSEEQFF	TGTGCCATCAGCCGGGGGTCTGAGGAGCAGTTCTTC
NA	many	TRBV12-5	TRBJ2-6	CASGLDVPSLSGANVLTF	TGTGCTAGTGGTTTAGACGTTCCCTCTCTCTCTGGGGCCAACGTCCTGACTTTC
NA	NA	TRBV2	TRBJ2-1	CASSGTRQMNEQFF	TGTGCCAGCAGCGGAACCCGACAGATGAATGAGCAGTTCTTC
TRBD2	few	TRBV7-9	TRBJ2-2	CASSGVGSGSTAGELFF	TGTGCCAGCAGCGGAGTGGGGAGCGGGAGTACCGCCGGGGAGCTGTTTTTT
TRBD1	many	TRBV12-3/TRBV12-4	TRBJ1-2	CASGRQGFYGYTF	TGTGCCAGCGGAAGACAGGGCTTTTATGGCTACACCTTC
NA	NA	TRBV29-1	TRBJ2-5	CSVGSRLGETQYF	TGCAGCGTTGGATCCCGGCTTGGAGAGACCCAGTACTTC
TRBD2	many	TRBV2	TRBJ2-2	CASSRTSGKTGELFF	TGTGCCAGCAGTCGGACTAGCGGGAAGACCGGGGAGCTGTTTTTT
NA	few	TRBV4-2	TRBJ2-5	CASSQVWDSVLGQYF	TGTGCCAGCAGCCAAGTCTGGGACTCGGTTTTGGGCCAGTACTTC
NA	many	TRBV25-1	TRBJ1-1	CASSELGGLNTEAFF	TGTGCCAGCAGTGAATTGGGCGGACTGAACACTGAAGCTTTCTTT
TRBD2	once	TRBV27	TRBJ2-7	CASSITLADEQYF	TGTGCCAGCAGTATCACCCTAGCGGACGAGCAGTACTTC
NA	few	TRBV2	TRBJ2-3	CASVITLSPRDTQYF	TGTGCCAGCGTTATTACTCTCAGTCCCCGAGATACGCAGTATTTT
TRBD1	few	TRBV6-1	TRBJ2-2	CASSASTGGRNTGELFF	TGTGCCAGCAGCGCCTCGACAGGGGGCAGGAACACCGGGGAGCTGTTTTTT
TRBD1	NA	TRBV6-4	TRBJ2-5	CASSRAGGETQYF	TGTGCCAGCAGCAGAGCAGGGGGAGAGACCCAGTACTTC
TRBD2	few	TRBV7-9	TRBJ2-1	CASSPQGLAGYNEQFF	TGTGCCAGCAGCCCCCAGGGACTAGCGGGGTACAATGAGCAGTTCTTC